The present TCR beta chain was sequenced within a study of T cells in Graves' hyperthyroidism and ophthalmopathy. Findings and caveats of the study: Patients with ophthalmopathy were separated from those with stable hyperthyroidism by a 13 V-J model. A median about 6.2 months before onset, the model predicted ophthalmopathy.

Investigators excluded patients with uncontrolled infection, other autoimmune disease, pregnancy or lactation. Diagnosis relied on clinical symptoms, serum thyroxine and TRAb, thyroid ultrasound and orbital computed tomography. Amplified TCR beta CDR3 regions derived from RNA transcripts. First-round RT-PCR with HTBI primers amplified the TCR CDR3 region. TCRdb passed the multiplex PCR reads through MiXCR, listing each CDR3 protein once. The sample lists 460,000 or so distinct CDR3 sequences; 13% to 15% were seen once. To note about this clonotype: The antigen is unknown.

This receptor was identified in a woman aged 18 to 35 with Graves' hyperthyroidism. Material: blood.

The CDR3 sequence: CSAGRHDTDTQYF. The DNA of the CDR3 is TGCAGTGCCGGTCGACACGACACAGATACGCAGTATTTT. V usage is TRBV20-1 and J usage is TRBJ2-3; D not certain. Germline loops: CDR1 DFQATT, CDR2 SNEGSKA (reference sequence). CDR3 length equals 13 residues. V gave up 6 bases and J gave up 2 bases, with 12 bases separating them.